This T cell receptor beta chain is from a study of blood T cell repertoires in COVID-19. Sequenced by immunoSEQ multiplex PCR; TCRdb stores in-frame clones only, minus some. The sample yields roughly 330,000 clones, around 87% seen once. Germline CDR1 is KGHSH and CDR2 is LQKENI. The CDR3 has 14 amino acids. V gave up 6 bases and J gave up 6 bases, with 17 bases separating them. The origin of this receptor is a woman in her thirties who had recovered from COVID-19. Specimen: PBMCs or T cells enriched from blood (not recorded which). The gene calls are TRBV18 and TRBJ1-2; TRBD1 is a possible D gene (6 bases). The CDR3 sequence: CASSPSGQNDGYTF. CDR3 coding DNA: TGTGCCAGCTCGCCGTCGGGACAAAACGATGGCTACACCTTC.